Described below is a single T cell receptor (beta chain) sequence and its context. Its antigen is unidentified. The lymph nodes were axillary draining lymph nodes from breast cancer patients. Germline CDR1 and CDR2: DFQATT and SNEGSKA (reference sequence). CDR3 size: 14 residues. The ends were cut back, 3 bases at V and 3 bases at J, with 15 bases in the middle. This sample stems from a study of breast tumors, draining lymph nodes, adjacent tissues. Points from the study as a whole: The data were judged consistent with most tumor T cells coming from lymph node and expanding in tumor. Tumor TCR diversity was below lymph nodes but above nontumor tissue. The lymph node origin of tumor T cells was framed as consistent with a hypothesis, not demonstrated.

Via MiXCR, TCRdb re-called the multiplex PCR reads, giving one row per CDR3 protein. The sample shows about 89,000 distinct CDR3 sequences, about 27% of them seen only once. The source of this sequence is a female donor with breast cancer. Some clones in this sample may be carry-over from other donors' samples. The chain employs TRBV20-1 and TRBJ2-7, with D perhaps TRBD2 (6 bases). Sequenced input: axillary lymph node tissue. The CDR3 protein is CSASRSGLSYEQYF. The CDR3 nucleotides read TGCAGTGCTAGTAGGAGCGGGCTAAGCTACGAGCAGTACTTC.